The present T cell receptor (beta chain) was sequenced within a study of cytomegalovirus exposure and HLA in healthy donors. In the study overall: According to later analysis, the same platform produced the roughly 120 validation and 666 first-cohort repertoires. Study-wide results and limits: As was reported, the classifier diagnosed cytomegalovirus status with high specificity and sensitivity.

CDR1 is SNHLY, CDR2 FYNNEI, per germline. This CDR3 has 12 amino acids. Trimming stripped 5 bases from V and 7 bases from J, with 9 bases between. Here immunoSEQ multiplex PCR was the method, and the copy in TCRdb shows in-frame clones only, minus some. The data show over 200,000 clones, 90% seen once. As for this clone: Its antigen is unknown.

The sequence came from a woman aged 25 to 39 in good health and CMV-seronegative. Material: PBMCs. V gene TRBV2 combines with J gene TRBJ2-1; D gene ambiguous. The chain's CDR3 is CASSSPANEQFF. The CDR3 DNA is TGTGCCAGCAGTAGTCCGGCGAATGAGCAGTTCTTC.